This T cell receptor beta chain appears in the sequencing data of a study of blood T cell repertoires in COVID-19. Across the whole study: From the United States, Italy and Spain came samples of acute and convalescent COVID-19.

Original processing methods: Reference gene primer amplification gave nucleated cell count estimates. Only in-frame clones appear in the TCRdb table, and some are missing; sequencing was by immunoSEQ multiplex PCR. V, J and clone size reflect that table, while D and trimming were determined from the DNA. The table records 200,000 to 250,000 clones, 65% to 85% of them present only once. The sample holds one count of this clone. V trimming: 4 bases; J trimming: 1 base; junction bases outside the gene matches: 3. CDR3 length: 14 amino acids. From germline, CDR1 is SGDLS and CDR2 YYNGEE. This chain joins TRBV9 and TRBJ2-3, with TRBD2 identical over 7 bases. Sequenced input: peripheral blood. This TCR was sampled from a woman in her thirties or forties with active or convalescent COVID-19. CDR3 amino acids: CASSPSGGTDTQYF. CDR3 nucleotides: TGTGCCAGCAGCCCTAGCGGTGGCACAGATACGCAGTATTTT.